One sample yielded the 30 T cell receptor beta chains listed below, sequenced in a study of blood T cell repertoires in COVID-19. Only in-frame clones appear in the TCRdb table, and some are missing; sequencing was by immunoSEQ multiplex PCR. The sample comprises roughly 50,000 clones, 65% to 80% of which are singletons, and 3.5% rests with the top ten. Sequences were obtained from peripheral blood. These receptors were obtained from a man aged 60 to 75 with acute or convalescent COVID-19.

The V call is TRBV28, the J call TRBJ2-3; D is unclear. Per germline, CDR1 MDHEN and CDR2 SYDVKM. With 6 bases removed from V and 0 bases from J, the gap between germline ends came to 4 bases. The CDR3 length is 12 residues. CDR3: CASSISTDTQYF. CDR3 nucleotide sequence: TGTGCCAGCAGCATTAGCACAGATACGCAGTATTTT.

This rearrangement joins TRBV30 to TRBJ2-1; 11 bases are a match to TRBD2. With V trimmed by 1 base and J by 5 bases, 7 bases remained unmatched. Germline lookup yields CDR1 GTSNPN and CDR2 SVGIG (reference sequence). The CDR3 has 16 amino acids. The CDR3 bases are TGTGCCTGGAGTGGGTTTAGCGGGAGGGTTGACAATGAGCAGTTCTTC. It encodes CAWSGFSGRVDNEQFF.

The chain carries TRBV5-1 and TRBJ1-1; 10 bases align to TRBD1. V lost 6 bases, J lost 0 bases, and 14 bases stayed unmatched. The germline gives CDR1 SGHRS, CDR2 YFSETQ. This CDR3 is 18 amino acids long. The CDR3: CASTKPGTGVSMNTEAFF. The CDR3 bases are TGCGCCAGCACCAAACCCGGGACAGGGGTCTCAATGAACACTGAAGCTTTCTTT.

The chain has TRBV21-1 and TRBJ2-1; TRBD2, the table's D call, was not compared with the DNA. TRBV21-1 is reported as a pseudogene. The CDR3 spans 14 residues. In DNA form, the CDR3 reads TGTGCCAGCACCAAGACTAGCGGCTACAATGAGCAGTTCTTC. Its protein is CASTKTSGYNEQFF.

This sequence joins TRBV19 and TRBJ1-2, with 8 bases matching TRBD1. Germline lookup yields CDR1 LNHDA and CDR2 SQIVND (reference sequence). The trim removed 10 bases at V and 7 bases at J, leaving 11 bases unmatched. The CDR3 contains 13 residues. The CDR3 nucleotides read TGTGCCACCCGATCCGGCAGGGGGCCTGGCTACACCTTC. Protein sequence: CATRSGRGPGYTF.

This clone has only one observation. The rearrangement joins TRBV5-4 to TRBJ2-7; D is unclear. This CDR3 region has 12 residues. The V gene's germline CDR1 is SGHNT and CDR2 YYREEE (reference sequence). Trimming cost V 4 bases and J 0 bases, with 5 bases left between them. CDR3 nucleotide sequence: TGTGCCAGCAGCGCGAGCTCCTACGAGCAGTACTTC. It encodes CASSASSYEQYF.

CDR3 amino acids: CASSPASGTADYEQYF. As DNA, the CDR3 is TGTGCCAGCAGCCCAGCATCCGGGACAGCGGACTACGAGCAGTACTTC. The chain couples TRBV5-5 to TRBJ2-7, with TRBD1 identical over 7 bases. This CDR3 has 16 amino acids. The V gene's germline CDR1 is SGHKS and CDR2 YYEKEE (reference sequence). V shed 4 bases and J 3 bases; nucleotides not matched to a gene: 13.

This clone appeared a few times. The CDR3 DNA follows: TGCGCCAGCAGCCAAGATCTCGCCAGGGGGGTTCAGCAGTACTTC. Its translation: CASSQDLARGVQQYF. V and J are TRBV4-3 and TRBJ2-7, with D perhaps TRBD1 (7 bases). This CDR3 contains 15 residues. In germline, CDR1 is LGHNA, CDR2 YSLEER. The V end was cut by 0 bases, the J end by 8 bases, with 17 bases between.

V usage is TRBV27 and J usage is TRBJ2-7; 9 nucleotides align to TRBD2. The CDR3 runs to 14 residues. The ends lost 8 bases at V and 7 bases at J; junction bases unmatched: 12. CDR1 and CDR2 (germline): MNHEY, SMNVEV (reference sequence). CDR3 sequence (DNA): TGTGCCAGCGGACGACTAGCGGCACCTACGGAGCAGTACTTC. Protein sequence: CASGRLAAPTEQYF.

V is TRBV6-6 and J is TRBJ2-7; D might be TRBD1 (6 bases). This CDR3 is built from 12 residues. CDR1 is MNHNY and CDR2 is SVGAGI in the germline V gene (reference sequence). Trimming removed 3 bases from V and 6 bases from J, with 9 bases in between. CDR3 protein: CASSYGDTEQYF. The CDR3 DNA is TGTGCCAGCAGTTATGGGGACACCGAGCAGTACTTC.

The CDR3 loop is CASSSRDNTEAFF. The CDR3 DNA reads as TGTGCCAGCAGTTCCAGGGATAACACTGAAGCTTTCTTT. This sequence joins TRBV12-3 or TRBV12-4 and TRBJ1-1, with a tentative D call TRBD1 (5 bases). Trimming pared 4 bases from V and 2 bases from J, leaving 8 bases between. This CDR3 spans 13 amino acids.

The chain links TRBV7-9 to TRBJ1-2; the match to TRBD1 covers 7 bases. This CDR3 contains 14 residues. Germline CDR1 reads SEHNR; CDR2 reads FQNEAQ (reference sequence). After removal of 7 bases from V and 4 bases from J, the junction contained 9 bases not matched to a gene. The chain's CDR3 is CASTSIGQVYGYTF. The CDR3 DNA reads TGTGCCAGCACCTCCATCGGACAGGTCTATGGCTACACCTTC.

The CDR3 DNA reads as TGTGCCACCAGCAGAGCTAGCACCGGGGAGCTGTTTTTT. This gives the protein CATSRASTGELFF. V usage is TRBV15 and J usage is TRBJ2-2; D gene unclear. The CDR3 consists of 13 residues. Germline lookup yields CDR1 LNHNV and CDR2 YYDKDF (reference sequence). V lost 1 base and J lost 4, with 4 bases in between.

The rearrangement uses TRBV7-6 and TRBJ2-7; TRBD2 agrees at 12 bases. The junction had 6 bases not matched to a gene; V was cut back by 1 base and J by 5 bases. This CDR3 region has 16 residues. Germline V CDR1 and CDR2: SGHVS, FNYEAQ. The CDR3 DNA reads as TGTGCCAGCAGCTTAGTCGCTAGCGGGAGGGCCCACGAGCAGTACTTC. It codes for CASSLVASGRAHEQYF. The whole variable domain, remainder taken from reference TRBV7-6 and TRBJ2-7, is GAGVSQSPRYKVTKRGQDVALRCDPISGHVSLYWYRQALGQGPEFLTYFNYEAQQDKSGLPNDRFSAERPEGSISTLTIQRTEQRDSAMYRCASSLVASGRAHEQYFGPGTRLTVT.

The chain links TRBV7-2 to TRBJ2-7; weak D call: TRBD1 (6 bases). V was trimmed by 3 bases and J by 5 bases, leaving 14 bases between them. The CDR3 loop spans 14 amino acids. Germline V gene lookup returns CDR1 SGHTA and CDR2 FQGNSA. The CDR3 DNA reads TGTGCCAGCAGCTTTACAGGGATGAGTCACGAGCAGTACTTC. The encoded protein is CASSFTGMSHEQYF.

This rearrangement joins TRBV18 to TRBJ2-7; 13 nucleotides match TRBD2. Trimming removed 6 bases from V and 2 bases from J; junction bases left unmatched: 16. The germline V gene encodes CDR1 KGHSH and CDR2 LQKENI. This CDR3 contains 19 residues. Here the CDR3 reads CASSPTSGTSGVGAYEQYF. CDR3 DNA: TGTGCCAGCTCCCCCACCTCCGGGACTAGCGGGGTGGGTGCCTACGAGCAGTACTTC.

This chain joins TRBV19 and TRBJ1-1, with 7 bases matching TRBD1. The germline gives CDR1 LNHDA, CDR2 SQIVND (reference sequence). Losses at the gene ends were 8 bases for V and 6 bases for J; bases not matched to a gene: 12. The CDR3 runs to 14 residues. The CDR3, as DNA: TGTGCCAGTTTCTCAGGGGGGTCGCTCCCTGAAGCTTTCTTT. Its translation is CASFSGGSLPEAFF.

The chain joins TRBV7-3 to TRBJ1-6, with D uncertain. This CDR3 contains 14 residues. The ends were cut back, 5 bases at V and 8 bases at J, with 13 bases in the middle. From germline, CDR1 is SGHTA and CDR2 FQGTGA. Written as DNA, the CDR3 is TGTGCCAGCAGCGCCGACGGGAGATATTCACCCCTCCACTTT. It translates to CASSADGRYSPLHF.

The DNA of the CDR3 is TGTGCCAGCAGATTGGGACTAGCGGAAACCGGGGAGCTGTTTTTT. Encoded protein: CASRLGLAETGELFF. V gene TRBV7-2 combines with J gene TRBJ2-2; TRBD2 matches 11 bases. V gave up 6 bases and J gave up 5 bases; unmatched junction bases: 5. Germline V gives CDR1 SGHTA, CDR2 FQGNSA. The CDR3 length is 15 residues.

The CDR3 nucleotides read TGTGCCAGCGGGACAGGGAAGAACACTGAAGCTTTCTTT. Its translation: CASGTGKNTEAFF. This chain uses TRBV6-5 with TRBJ1-1, with 9 bases that match TRBD1. The junction had 2 bases not matched to a gene; V was cut back by 8 bases and J by 1 base. The length of the CDR3 is 13 residues. Germline CDR1 and CDR2: MNHEY and SVGAGI.

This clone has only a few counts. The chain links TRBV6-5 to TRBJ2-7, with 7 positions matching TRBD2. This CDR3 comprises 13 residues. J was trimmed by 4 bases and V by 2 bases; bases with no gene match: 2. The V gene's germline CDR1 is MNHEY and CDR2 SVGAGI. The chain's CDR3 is CASSYPGGYEQYF. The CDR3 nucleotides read TGTGCCAGCAGTTACCCGGGGGGTTACGAGCAGTACTTC.

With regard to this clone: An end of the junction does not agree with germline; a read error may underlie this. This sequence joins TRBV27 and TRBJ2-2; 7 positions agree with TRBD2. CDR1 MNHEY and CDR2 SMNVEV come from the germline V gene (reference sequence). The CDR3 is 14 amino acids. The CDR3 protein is CASKAGANAGELFF. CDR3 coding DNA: TGTGCCAGCAAGGCGGGAGCGAACGCCGGGGAGCTGTTTTTT.

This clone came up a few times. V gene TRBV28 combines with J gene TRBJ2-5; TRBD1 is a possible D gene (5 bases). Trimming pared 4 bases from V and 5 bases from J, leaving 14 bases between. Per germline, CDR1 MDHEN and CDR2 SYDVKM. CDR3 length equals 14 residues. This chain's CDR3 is CASSSTSGLETQYF. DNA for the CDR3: TGTGCCAGCAGTTCGACTTCAGGGTTGGAGACCCAGTACTTC.

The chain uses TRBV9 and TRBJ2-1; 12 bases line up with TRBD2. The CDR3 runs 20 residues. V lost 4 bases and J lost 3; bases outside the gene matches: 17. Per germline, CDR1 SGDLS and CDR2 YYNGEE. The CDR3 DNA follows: TGTGCCAGCAGCCCATTTTGGACTAGCGGGGCTCAGGGATACTACAATGAGCAGTTCTTC. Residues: CASSPFWTSGAQGYYNEQFF.

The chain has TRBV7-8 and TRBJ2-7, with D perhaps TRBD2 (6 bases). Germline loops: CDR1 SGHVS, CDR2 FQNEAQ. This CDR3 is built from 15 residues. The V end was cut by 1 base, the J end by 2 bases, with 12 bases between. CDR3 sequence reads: CASSLEAGTTYEQYF. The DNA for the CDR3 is TGTGCCAGCAGCTTAGAGGCGGGGACCACCTACGAGCAGTACTTC. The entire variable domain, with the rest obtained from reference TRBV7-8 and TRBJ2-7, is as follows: GAGVSQSPRYKVAKRGQDVALRCDPISGHVSLFWYQQALGQGPEFLTYFQNEAQLDKSGLPSDRFFAERPEGSVSTLKIQRTQQEDSAVYLCASSLEAGTTYEQYFGPGTRLTVT.

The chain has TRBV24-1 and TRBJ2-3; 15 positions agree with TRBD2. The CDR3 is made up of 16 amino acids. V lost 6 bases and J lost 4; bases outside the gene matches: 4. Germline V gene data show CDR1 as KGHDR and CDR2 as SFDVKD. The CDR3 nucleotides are TGTGCCACCAGTCAAGGACTAGCGGGAGGGCCAGATACGCAGTATTTT. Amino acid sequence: CATSQGLAGGPDTQYF.

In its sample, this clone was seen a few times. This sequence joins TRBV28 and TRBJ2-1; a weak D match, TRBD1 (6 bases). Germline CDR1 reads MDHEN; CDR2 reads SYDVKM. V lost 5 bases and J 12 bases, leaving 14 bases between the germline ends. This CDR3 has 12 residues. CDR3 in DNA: TGTGCCAGCAGTCGACAGGACCAGGGGCAGTTCTTC. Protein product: CASSRQDQGQFF.

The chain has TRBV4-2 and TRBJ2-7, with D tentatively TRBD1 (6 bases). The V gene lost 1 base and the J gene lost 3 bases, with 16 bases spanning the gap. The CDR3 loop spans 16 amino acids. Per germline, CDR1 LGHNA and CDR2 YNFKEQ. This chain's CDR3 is CASSQAGTRSSYEQYF. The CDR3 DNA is TGTGCCAGCAGCCAAGCCGGGACACGAAGTAGCTACGAGCAGTACTTC.

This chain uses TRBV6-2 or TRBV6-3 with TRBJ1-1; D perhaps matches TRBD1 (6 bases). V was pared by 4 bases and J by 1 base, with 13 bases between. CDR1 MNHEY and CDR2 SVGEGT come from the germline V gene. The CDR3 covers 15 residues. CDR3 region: CASSFGTNTNTEAFF. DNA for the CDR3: TGTGCCAGCAGTTTCGGGACAAACACGAACACTGAAGCTTTCTTT.

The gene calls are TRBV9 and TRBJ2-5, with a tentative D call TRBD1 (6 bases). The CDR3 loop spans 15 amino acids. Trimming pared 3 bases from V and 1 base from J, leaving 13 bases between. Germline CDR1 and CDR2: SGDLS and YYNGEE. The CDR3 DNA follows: TGTGCCAGCAGCGGAACGACAGGTTCCCAAGAGACCCAGTACTTC. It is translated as CASSGTTGSQETQYF.